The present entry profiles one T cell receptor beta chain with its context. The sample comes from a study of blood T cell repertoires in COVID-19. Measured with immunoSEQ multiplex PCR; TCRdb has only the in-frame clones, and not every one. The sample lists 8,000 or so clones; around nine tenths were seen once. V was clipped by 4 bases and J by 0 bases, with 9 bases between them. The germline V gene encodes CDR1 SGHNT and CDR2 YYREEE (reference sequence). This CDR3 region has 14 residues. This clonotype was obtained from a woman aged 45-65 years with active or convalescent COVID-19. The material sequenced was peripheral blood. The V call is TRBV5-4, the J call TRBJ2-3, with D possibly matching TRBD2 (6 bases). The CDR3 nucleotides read TGTGCCAGCAGCGGGGGGTGGAGCACAGATACGCAGTATTTT. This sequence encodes CASSGGWSTDTQYF.